Listed here is a single T cell receptor beta chain. Its specificity is unknown. The authors split each subset's genomic DNA evenly across several immunoSEQ plates. This table comes from immunoSEQ multiplex PCR, and its TCRdb copy is limited to in-frame clones, with some not included. This sample has more than 2 million clones; around 93% occur once, and the top ten carry over 1.5%. The data were taken from a study of shared clonotypes between healthy human individuals. Study results and caveats: In a few donors, around 5.5% of naive CD4 clonotypes appeared in common. What naive subsets generally showed was a larger estimated richness than memory subsets showed.

Germline loops: CDR1 SEHNR, CDR2 FQNEAQ (reference sequence). V lost 5 bases, J lost 6 bases, and 2 bases stayed unmatched. This CDR3 has 13 amino acids. The naive CD8 population came from CD45RO-negative cells selected for CCR7, without terminally differentiated effector memory CD45RA+ cells. The material sequenced was naive CD8+ T cells from PBMCs. The chain links TRBV7-9 to TRBJ2-7; TRBD2 matches at 12 bases. The sequence was obtained from a man aged 18 to 29 in good health. Some clones in this sample may be carry-over from other donors' samples. CDR3 bases: TGTGCCAGCAGCCGGACTAGCGGGGCCGAGCAGTACTTC. Translating it yields CASSRTSGAEQYF. The full variable domain, its missing parts supplied by reference TRBV7-9 and TRBJ2-7, is DTGVSQNPRHKITKRGQNVTFRCDPISEHNRLYWYRQTLGQGPEFLTYFQNEAQLEKSRLLSDRFSAERPKGSFSTLEIQRTEQGDSAMYLCASSRTSGAEQYFGPGTRLTVT.